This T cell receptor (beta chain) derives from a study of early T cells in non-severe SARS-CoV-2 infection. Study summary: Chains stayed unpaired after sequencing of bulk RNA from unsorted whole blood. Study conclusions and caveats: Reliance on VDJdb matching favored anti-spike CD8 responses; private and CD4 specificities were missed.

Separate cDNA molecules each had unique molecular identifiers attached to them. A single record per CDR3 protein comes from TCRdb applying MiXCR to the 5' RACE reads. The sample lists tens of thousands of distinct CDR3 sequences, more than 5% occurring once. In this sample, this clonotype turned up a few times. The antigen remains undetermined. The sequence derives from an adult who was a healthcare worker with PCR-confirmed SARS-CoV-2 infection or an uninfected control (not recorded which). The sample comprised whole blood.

The CDR3 loop reads CASSYAGRGNYGYTF. DNA of the CDR3: TGTGCCAGCAGTTACGCTGGGCGGGGGAACTATGGCTACACCTTC. The gene calls are TRBV6-5 and TRBJ1-2, with D perhaps matching TRBD1 (5 bases). Germline V gene data show CDR1 as MNHEY and CDR2 as SVGAGI. V lost 2 bases and J 2 bases, leaving 12 bases between the germline ends. This CDR3 has 15 amino acids.